A selection of T cell receptor beta chains follows, all from one sample in a study of shared clonotypes between healthy human individuals. Generated by immunoSEQ multiplex PCR, the TCRdb table keeps only in-frame clones and is missing some. The sample lists roughly 2.6 million clones, 90% to 95% occurring once. The sample comprised naive CD4+ T cells sorted from blood. These TCRs come from a young man in good health. Both conserved end residues are part of each CDR3. A D gene is named only where the DNA matches it firmly. Some rows mark clone size as missing; the rest say once, few, many or name a class of expanded clone.

clone_size: -; d_call: -; v_call: TRBV28; j_call: TRBJ1-2; cdr3_aa: CASSPSDRTNYGYTF; cdr3_nt: TGTGCCAGCAGTCCTTCCGACAGGACTAACTATGGCTACACCTTC
clone_size: -; d_call: -; v_call: TRBV5-1; j_call: TRBJ2-7; cdr3_aa: CASSLVQGYEQYF; cdr3_nt: TGCGCCAGCAGCTTGGTTCAGGGCTACGAGCAGTACTTC
clone_size: -; d_call: TRBD1; v_call: TRBV4-3; j_call: TRBJ2-1; cdr3_aa: CASSQATGDRPNEQFF; cdr3_nt: TGCGCCAGCAGCCAAGCCACCGGGGACAGGCCAAATGAGCAGTTCTTC
clone_size: -; d_call: TRBD2; v_call: TRBV5-1; j_call: TRBJ2-1; cdr3_aa: CASSPGLVTNEQFF; cdr3_nt: TGCGCCAGCAGCCCGGGACTAGTCACCAATGAGCAGTTCTTC
clone_size: -; d_call: TRBD2; v_call: TRBV10-1; j_call: TRBJ2-2; cdr3_aa: CASSPSGGLTGELFF; cdr3_nt: TGCGCCAGCAGCCCGAGCGGGGGCCTCACCGGGGAGCTGTTTTTT
clone_size: -; d_call: -; v_call: TRBV18; j_call: TRBJ1-1; cdr3_aa: CASSSAGGGTEAFF; cdr3_nt: TGTGCCAGCTCATCCGCCGGGGGTGGCACTGAAGCTTTCTTT
clone_size: -; d_call: -; v_call: TRBV7-6; j_call: TRBJ2-1; cdr3_aa: CASRGWPNEQFF; cdr3_nt: TGTGCCAGCAGGGGGTGGCCCAATGAGCAGTTCTTC
clone_size: -; d_call: -; v_call: TRBV19; j_call: TRBJ1-2; cdr3_aa: CASSIGRVNYGYTF; cdr3_nt: TGTGCCAGTAGTATCGGCCGGGTCAACTATGGCTACACCTTC
clone_size: -; d_call: -; v_call: TRBV30; j_call: TRBJ2-3; cdr3_aa: CAWSARQGTDTQYF; cdr3_nt: TGTGCCTGGAGTGCCAGACAGGGCACAGATACGCAGTATTTT
clone_size: -; d_call: -; v_call: TRBV9; j_call: TRBJ2-1; cdr3_aa: CASKVLAKPYNEQFF; cdr3_nt: TGTGCCAGCAAAGTCCTAGCGAAGCCCTACAATGAGCAGTTCTTC
clone_size: -; d_call: TRBD2; v_call: TRBV6-5; j_call: TRBJ2-7; cdr3_aa: CASRGTSSPLNF; cdr3_nt: TGTGCCAGCAGAGGGACTAGCTCTCCCCTAAACTTC
clone_size: once; d_call: TRBD1; v_call: TRBV7-3; j_call: TRBJ1-2; cdr3_aa: CASSFGGTGGMNGYTF; cdr3_nt: TGTGCCAGCAGCTTTGGCGGGACAGGGGGAATGAATGGCTACACCTTC
clone_size: -; d_call: TRBD1; v_call: TRBV6-6; j_call: TRBJ2-5; cdr3_aa: CASSYPGQGLETQYF; cdr3_nt: TGTGCCAGCAGTTACCCGGGACAGGGTTTGGAGACCCAGTACTTC
clone_size: -; d_call: -; v_call: TRBV5-1; j_call: TRBJ1-1; cdr3_aa: CASSLEGGPTEAFF; cdr3_nt: TGCGCCAGCAGCTTGGAAGGGGGTCCTACTGAAGCTTTCTTT
clone_size: -; d_call: TRBD1; v_call: TRBV6-5; j_call: TRBJ1-1; cdr3_aa: CASSSYGQGKTEAFF; cdr3_nt: TGTGCCAGCAGTTCCTATGGACAGGGGAAGACTGAAGCTTTCTTT
clone_size: -; d_call: -; v_call: TRBV18; j_call: TRBJ2-6; cdr3_aa: CASSTESGANVLTF; cdr3_nt: TGTGCCAGCTCGACAGAATCTGGGGCCAACGTCCTGACTTTC
clone_size: -; d_call: -; v_call: TRBV19; j_call: TRBJ1-2; cdr3_aa: CASSMGGYTF; cdr3_nt: TGTGCCAGTAGTATGGGTGGCTACACCTTC
clone_size: -; d_call: -; v_call: TRBV13; j_call: TRBJ2-7; cdr3_aa: CASQYRDSYEQYF; cdr3_nt: TGTGCCAGCCAGTACAGAGACTCCTACGAGCAGTACTTC
clone_size: -; d_call: -; v_call: TRBV30; j_call: TRBJ2-3; cdr3_aa: CAWSVLAGPDTQYF; cdr3_nt: TGTGCCTGGAGTGTACTTGCTGGGCCAGATACGCAGTATTTT
clone_size: -; d_call: TRBD1; v_call: TRBV7-9; j_call: TRBJ1-4; cdr3_aa: CASRSTGTGFEKLFF; cdr3_nt: TGTGCCAGCAGGTCCACCGGGACAGGGTTTGAAAAACTGTTTTTT
clone_size: -; d_call: TRBD1; v_call: TRBV7-2; j_call: TRBJ1-5; cdr3_aa: CASSLGQGASQPQHF; cdr3_nt: TGTGCCAGCAGCTTGGGACAGGGGGCAAGTCAGCCCCAGCATTTT
clone_size: -; d_call: -; v_call: TRBV4-1; j_call: TRBJ1-3; cdr3_aa: CASSQGPSVSSGNTIYF; cdr3_nt: TGCGCCAGCAGCCAAGGTCCCTCGGTGAGCTCTGGAAACACCATATATTTT
clone_size: -; d_call: TRBD2; v_call: TRBV6-6; j_call: TRBJ2-3; cdr3_aa: CASSPGLAGDTQYF; cdr3_nt: TGTGCCAGCAGCCCGGGACTAGCGGGAGATACGCAGTATTTT
clone_size: -; d_call: -; v_call: TRBV19; j_call: TRBJ2-4; cdr3_aa: CASSQQGEVQYF; cdr3_nt: TGTGCCAGTAGTCAACAGGGAGAGGTTCAGTACTTC
clone_size: -; d_call: TRBD2; v_call: TRBV9; j_call: TRBJ2-1; cdr3_aa: CASSARGLASYNEQFF; cdr3_nt: TGTGCCAGCAGCGCCCGGGGACTAGCGAGTTACAATGAGCAGTTCTTC
clone_size: -; d_call: TRBD2; v_call: TRBV11-2; j_call: TRBJ2-3; cdr3_aa: CASSSSGATTDTQYF; cdr3_nt: TGTGCCAGCAGCTCTAGCGGGGCTACCACAGATACGCAGTATTTT
clone_size: -; d_call: -; v_call: TRBV10-3; j_call: TRBJ1-3; cdr3_aa: CAISDVAQGDTIYF; cdr3_nt: TGTGCCATCAGTGACGTTGCCCAGGGAGACACCATATATTTT
clone_size: -; d_call: -; v_call: TRBV2; j_call: TRBJ2-2; cdr3_aa: CASSGLSGPTNTGELFF; cdr3_nt: TGTGCCAGCAGTGGGCTGTCGGGACCAACGAACACCGGGGAGCTGTTTTTT
clone_size: -; d_call: -; v_call: TRBV30; j_call: TRBJ2-3; cdr3_aa: CAWSFTDTQYF; cdr3_nt: TGTGCCTGGAGTTTCACAGATACGCAGTATTTT
clone_size: -; d_call: TRBD1; v_call: TRBV18; j_call: TRBJ2-1; cdr3_aa: CASSPPADRENEQFF; cdr3_nt: TGTGCCAGCTCACCACCAGCCGACAGGGAAAATGAGCAGTTCTTC
clone_size: -; d_call: TRBD1; v_call: TRBV6-5; j_call: TRBJ1-6; cdr3_aa: CASSQRRTGGSPLHF; cdr3_nt: TGTGCCAGCAGTCAGAGGCGGACAGGGGGTTCACCCCTCCACTTT
clone_size: -; d_call: -; v_call: TRBV7-8; j_call: TRBJ2-7; cdr3_aa: CASSLNRQFYEQYF; cdr3_nt: TGTGCCAGCAGCTTAAACCGACAGTTCTACGAGCAGTACTTC
clone_size: -; d_call: -; v_call: TRBV25-1; j_call: TRBJ2-5; cdr3_aa: CASSDWQGQETQYF; cdr3_nt: TGTGCCAGCAGTGATTGGCAGGGCCAAGAGACCCAGTACTTC
clone_size: -; d_call: -; v_call: TRBV19; j_call: TRBJ1-1; cdr3_aa: CASSITGVNTEAFF; cdr3_nt: TGTGCCAGCAGTATTACCGGGGTGAACACTGAAGCTTTCTTT
clone_size: -; d_call: -; v_call: TRBV6-1; j_call: TRBJ2-6; cdr3_aa: CASSASGSGANVLTF; cdr3_nt: TGTGCCAGCAGTGCGTCAGGGTCAGGGGCCAACGTCCTGACTTTC
clone_size: -; d_call: TRBD2; v_call: TRBV10-3; j_call: TRBJ2-3; cdr3_aa: CAIRTVGTSPADTQYF; cdr3_nt: TGTGCCATCAGGACGGTCGGGACTAGCCCCGCAGATACGCAGTATTTT
clone_size: -; d_call: TRBD1; v_call: TRBV5-1; j_call: TRBJ1-1; cdr3_aa: CASSLEGTGLNTEAFF; cdr3_nt: TGCGCCAGCAGCTTGGAAGGGACAGGTCTGAACACTGAAGCTTTCTTT
clone_size: -; d_call: TRBD2; v_call: TRBV6-1; j_call: TRBJ2-3; cdr3_aa: CASSVGLAGATSTDTQYF; cdr3_nt: TGTGCCAGCAGTGTGGGACTAGCGGGGGCGACTAGCACAGATACGCAGTATTTT
clone_size: -; d_call: -; v_call: TRBV19; j_call: TRBJ2-3; cdr3_aa: CASTDSGPSTDTQYF; cdr3_nt: TGTGCCAGTACCGACTCCGGGCCTAGCACAGATACGCAGTATTTT
clone_size: -; d_call: -; v_call: TRBV23-1; j_call: TRBJ1-2; cdr3_aa: CASSHEAHRTLANYGYTF; cdr3_nt: TGCGCCAGCAGTCACGAGGCCCACCGTACCTTGGCGAACTATGGCTACACCTTC
clone_size: -; d_call: -; v_call: TRBV5-6; j_call: TRBJ2-1; cdr3_aa: CASSTRTPDSYNEQFF; cdr3_nt: TGTGCCAGCAGCACAAGAACTCCTGACTCCTACAATGAGCAGTTCTTC
clone_size: -; d_call: TRBD2; v_call: TRBV27; j_call: TRBJ2-5; cdr3_aa: CASSPLGGVQQETQYF; cdr3_nt: TGTGCCAGCAGTCCCCTGGGAGGGGTCCAACAAGAGACCCAGTACTTC
clone_size: -; d_call: TRBD2; v_call: TRBV10-3; j_call: TRBJ2-3; cdr3_aa: CAISGDGDGAGGHITDTQYF; cdr3_nt: TGTGCCATCAGTGGGGATGGCGACGGAGCGGGAGGTCATATTACAGATACGCAGTATTTT
clone_size: -; d_call: -; v_call: TRBV29-1; j_call: TRBJ2-3; cdr3_aa: CSLGLPGTDTQYF; cdr3_nt: TGCAGCCTGGGACTCCCGGGCACAGATACGCAGTATTTT
clone_size: -; d_call: TRBD2; v_call: TRBV10-3; j_call: TRBJ2-1; cdr3_aa: CAISLAGEQFF; cdr3_nt: TGTGCCATCAGTTTAGCGGGTGAGCAGTTCTTC
clone_size: -; d_call: -; v_call: TRBV14; j_call: TRBJ1-4; cdr3_aa: CASSRGWEKLFF; cdr3_nt: TGTGCCAGCAGCCGAGGATGGGAAAAACTGTTTTTT
clone_size: -; d_call: TRBD2; v_call: TRBV27; j_call: TRBJ2-2; cdr3_aa: CASRGGLAGVGLSGTGELFF; cdr3_nt: TGTGCCAGCAGGGGTGGACTAGCGGGAGTTGGTCTAAGTGGCACCGGGGAGCTGTTTTTT
clone_size: -; d_call: -; v_call: TRBV6-5; j_call: TRBJ2-5; cdr3_aa: CASSYSKGLFQETQYF; cdr3_nt: TGTGCCAGCAGTTACTCGAAGGGGCTTTTCCAAGAGACCCAGTACTTC
clone_size: -; d_call: -; v_call: TRBV4-3; j_call: TRBJ1-5; cdr3_aa: CASSQERDNQPQHF; cdr3_nt: TGCGCCAGCAGCCAAGAACGGGACAATCAGCCCCAGCATTTT
clone_size: -; d_call: -; v_call: TRBV28; j_call: TRBJ1-2; cdr3_aa: CASSLWGIQSHLRDGYTF; cdr3_nt: TGTGCCAGCAGTTTGTGGGGAATACAGTCTCATTTGCGGGATGGCTACACCTTC
clone_size: -; d_call: -; v_call: TRBV19; j_call: TRBJ1-1; cdr3_aa: CASSNPTRINTEAFF; cdr3_nt: TGTGCCAGTAGTAATCCGACACGGATAAACACTGAAGCTTTCTTT
clone_size: -; d_call: -; v_call: TRBV6-1; j_call: TRBJ1-1; cdr3_aa: CASTPGQLNTEAFF; cdr3_nt: TGTGCCAGCACCCCCGGGCAGTTGAACACTGAAGCTTTCTTT